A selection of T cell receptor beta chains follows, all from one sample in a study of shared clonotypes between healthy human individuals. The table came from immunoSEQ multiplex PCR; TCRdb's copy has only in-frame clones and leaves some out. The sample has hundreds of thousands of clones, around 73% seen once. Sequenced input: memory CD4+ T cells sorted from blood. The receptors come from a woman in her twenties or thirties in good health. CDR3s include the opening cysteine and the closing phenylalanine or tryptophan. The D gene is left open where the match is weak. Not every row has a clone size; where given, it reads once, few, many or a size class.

CDR3aa: CASSRELIYGYTF
CDR3nt: TGCGCCAGCAGCAGGGAGCTTATCTATGGCTACACCTTC
len: 13
v_gene: TRBV5-1
d_gene: .
abundance: .
j_gene: TRBJ1-2

CDR3aa: CASSFAGGEKLFF
CDR3nt: TGTGCCAGCAGCTTTGCAGGGGGCGAAAAACTGTTTTTT
len: 13
v_gene: TRBV5-6
d_gene: TRBD1
abundance: few
j_gene: TRBJ1-4

CDR3aa: CASSPGQGLNTEAFF
CDR3nt: TGTGCCAGCAGTCCCGGACAGGGCTTGAACACTGAAGCTTTCTTT
len: 15
v_gene: TRBV27
d_gene: TRBD1
abundance: .
j_gene: TRBJ1-1

CDR3aa: CASSWQGATNEKLFF
CDR3nt: TGTGCCAGCAGTTGGCAGGGGGCAACTAATGAAAAACTGTTTTTT
len: 15
v_gene: TRBV28
d_gene: TRBD1
abundance: .
j_gene: TRBJ1-4

CDR3aa: CASSQEGRLAGGRDEQYF
CDR3nt: TGCGCCAGCAGCCAAGAGGGTCGACTAGCGGGAGGTCGGGACGAGCAGTACTTC
len: 18
v_gene: TRBV4-1
d_gene: TRBD2
abundance: many
j_gene: TRBJ2-7

CDR3aa: CASSVRYNEQFF
CDR3nt: TGTGCCAGCAGTGTTCGATACAATGAGCAGTTCTTC
len: 12
v_gene: TRBV6-1
d_gene: .
abundance: .
j_gene: TRBJ2-1

CDR3aa: CASRSTGPTEGEKLFF
CDR3nt: TGTGCCAGCAGATCTACCGGGCCCACAGAGGGTGAAAAACTGTTTTTT
len: 16
v_gene: TRBV28
d_gene: .
abundance: .
j_gene: TRBJ1-4

CDR3aa: CASSLSRGDYGYTF
CDR3nt: TGTGCCAGCAGTTTATCACGGGGGGACTATGGCTACACCTTC
len: 14
v_gene: TRBV28
d_gene: .
abundance: once
j_gene: TRBJ1-2

CDR3aa: CASSSRGQGKAREQFF
CDR3nt: TGCGCCAGCAGCTCTCGGGGACAGGGGAAAGCACGGGAGCAGTTCTTC
len: 16
v_gene: TRBV5-1
d_gene: TRBD1
abundance: .
j_gene: TRBJ2-1

CDR3aa: CASSPRGMETQYF
CDR3nt: TGTGCCAGTAGTCCCCGAGGGATGGAGACCCAGTACTTC
len: 13
v_gene: TRBV19
d_gene: .
abundance: .
j_gene: TRBJ2-5

CDR3aa: CASSFLSQPQHF
CDR3nt: TGTGCCAGCAGTTTTCTTTCACAGCCCCAGCATTTT
len: 12
v_gene: TRBV28
d_gene: .
abundance: .
j_gene: TRBJ1-5

CDR3aa: CASSPTPGYEQYF
CDR3nt: TGTGCCAGCTCACCGACCCCGGGGTACGAGCAGTACTTC
len: 13
v_gene: TRBV18
d_gene: .
abundance: .
j_gene: TRBJ2-7

CDR3aa: CSALGGTLNTEAFF
CDR3nt: TGCAGCGCCCTGGGGGGGACACTGAACACTGAAGCTTTCTTT
len: 14
v_gene: TRBV29-1
d_gene: .
abundance: .
j_gene: TRBJ1-1

CDR3aa: CASSEWAGVSYNEQFF
CDR3nt: TGTGCCAGCAGTGAGTGGGCGGGAGTCTCCTACAATGAGCAGTTCTTC
len: 16
v_gene: TRBV6-4
d_gene: TRBD2
abundance: once
j_gene: TRBJ2-1

CDR3aa: CASSIGVSNEKLFF
CDR3nt: TGTGCCAGTAGTATCGGGGTTTCTAATGAAAAACTGTTTTTT
len: 14
v_gene: TRBV19
d_gene: .
abundance: few
j_gene: TRBJ1-4

CDR3aa: CASRLAGPREQYF
CDR3nt: TGTGCCAGCAGACTAGCGGGGCCCCGCGAGCAGTACTTC
len: 13
v_gene: TRBV28
d_gene: TRBD2
abundance: .
j_gene: TRBJ2-7

CDR3aa: CASSLGWDQTGELFF
CDR3nt: TGTGCCAGCAGCTTAGGGTGGGACCAGACCGGGGAGCTGTTTTTT
len: 15
v_gene: TRBV11-3
d_gene: .
abundance: few
j_gene: TRBJ2-2

CDR3aa: CASSQVGGGSGETQYF
CDR3nt: TGTGCCAGCAGCCAAGTTGGAGGCGGGTCGGGAGAGACCCAGTACTTC
len: 16
v_gene: TRBV14
d_gene: .
abundance: .
j_gene: TRBJ2-5

CDR3aa: CASSHPKGPIRTYNEQFF
CDR3nt: TGCGCCAGCAGCCACCCAAAGGGACCCATTAGGACCTACAATGAGCAGTTCTTC
len: 18
v_gene: TRBV4-1
d_gene: .
abundance: .
j_gene: TRBJ2-1

CDR3aa: CASSLSGGEQYF
CDR3nt: TGCGCCAGCAGCTTGTCGGGGGGCGAGCAGTACTTC
len: 12
v_gene: TRBV5-1
d_gene: TRBD2
abundance: .
j_gene: TRBJ2-7

CDR3aa: CASRFYLTDLGGYTF
CDR3nt: TGTGCCAGCAGATTTTACTTGACAGATCTGGGCGGCTACACCTTC
len: 15
v_gene: TRBV28
d_gene: .
abundance: .
j_gene: TRBJ1-2

CDR3aa: CASGSNPYEQYF
CDR3nt: TGTGCTAGCGGGAGCAACCCCTACGAGCAGTACTTC
len: 12
v_gene: TRBV12-5
d_gene: .
abundance: .
j_gene: TRBJ2-7

CDR3aa: CAWRGEGAFTF
CDR3nt: TGTGCCTGGAGGGGGGAGGGGGCTTTCACCTTC
len: 11
v_gene: TRBV30
d_gene: TRBD1
abundance: .
j_gene: TRBJ1-2

CDR3aa: CASSRDTSGSYEQYF
CDR3nt: TGTGCCAGCTCCCGGGACACTTCAGGGAGCTACGAGCAGTACTTC
len: 15
v_gene: TRBV6-6
d_gene: .
abundance: .
j_gene: TRBJ2-7

CDR3aa: CATFSDVTIEQYF
CDR3nt: TGTGCCACCTTTTCGGACGTCACGATCGAGCAGTACTTC
len: 13
v_gene: TRBV28
d_gene: .
abundance: .
j_gene: TRBJ2-7

CDR3aa: CASSSGTAIYEQYF
CDR3nt: TGTGCCAGCAGTTCCGGGACAGCCATCTACGAGCAGTACTTC
len: 14
v_gene: TRBV6-5
d_gene: TRBD1
abundance: .
j_gene: TRBJ2-7

CDR3aa: CASSIRLGERKPQHF
CDR3nt: TGTGCCAGTAGTATTCGGTTGGGCGAACGGAAGCCCCAGCATTTT
len: 15
v_gene: TRBV19
d_gene: .
abundance: .
j_gene: TRBJ1-5

CDR3aa: CASSPGTGQLTQYF
CDR3nt: TGCGCCAGCAGCCCCGGGACAGGCCAGTTAACGCAGTATTTT
len: 14
v_gene: TRBV5-1
d_gene: TRBD1
abundance: .
j_gene: TRBJ2-3

CDR3aa: CASRAGGSTDTQYF
CDR3nt: TGTGCCAGCAGAGCGGGAGGAAGCACAGATACGCAGTATTTT
len: 14
v_gene: TRBV6-5
d_gene: TRBD2
abundance: many
j_gene: TRBJ2-3

CDR3aa: CSVEVGPQNIQYF
CDR3nt: TGCAGCGTTGAGGTGGGGCCCCAAAACATTCAGTACTTC
len: 13
v_gene: TRBV29-1
d_gene: .
abundance: .
j_gene: TRBJ2-4

CDR3aa: CASTRDRGNYGYTF
CDR3nt: TGTGCCAGCACGCGGGACAGGGGAAACTATGGCTACACCTTC
len: 14
v_gene: TRBV2
d_gene: TRBD1
abundance: .
j_gene: TRBJ1-2

CDR3aa: CSVRHGGGNEQYF
CDR3nt: TGCAGCGTACGACATGGTGGGGGGAACGAGCAGTACTTC
len: 13
v_gene: TRBV29-1
d_gene: .
abundance: .
j_gene: TRBJ2-7

CDR3aa: CASSSSGTKSYNEQFF
CDR3nt: TGCGCCAGCAGCTCTAGCGGCACAAAGTCCTACAATGAGCAGTTCTTC
len: 16
v_gene: TRBV5-1
d_gene: TRBD2
abundance: .
j_gene: TRBJ2-1

CDR3aa: CSVGQTGVSYNEQFF
CDR3nt: TGCAGCGTTGGACAAACTGGGGTCTCCTACAATGAGCAGTTCTTC
len: 15
v_gene: TRBV29-1
d_gene: .
abundance: .
j_gene: TRBJ2-1

CDR3aa: CASSLGMDRGVFYYGYTF
CDR3nt: TGCGCCAGCAGCTTGGGAATGGACAGGGGTGTCTTTTACTATGGCTACACCTTC
len: 18
v_gene: TRBV5-1
d_gene: TRBD1
abundance: .
j_gene: TRBJ1-2

CDR3aa: CATSRDVKLGGNTIYF
CDR3nt: TGTGCCACCAGCAGAGATGTAAAGTTGGGAGGAAACACCATATATTTT
len: 16
v_gene: TRBV15
d_gene: .
abundance: once
j_gene: TRBJ1-3

CDR3aa: CASSYYRFSEQYF
CDR3nt: TGTGCCAGCAGTTATTATCGCTTCAGCGAGCAGTACTTC
len: 13
v_gene: TRBV6-5
d_gene: .
abundance: .
j_gene: TRBJ2-7

CDR3aa: CSVEDRFGRGHGYTF
CDR3nt: TGCAGCGTTGAAGATAGGTTTGGAAGGGGCCATGGCTACACCTTC
len: 15
v_gene: TRBV29-1
d_gene: .
abundance: few
j_gene: TRBJ1-2

CDR3aa: CASSPEGSSSSYEQYF
CDR3nt: TGCGCCAGCAGCCCCGAAGGGTCGTCAAGCTCCTACGAGCAGTACTTC
len: 16
v_gene: TRBV5-1
d_gene: .
abundance: .
j_gene: TRBJ2-7

CDR3aa: CASSRSSWGEQYF
CDR3nt: TGTGCCAGCAGTCGCAGTTCCTGGGGCGAGCAGTACTTC
len: 13
v_gene: TRBV6-1
d_gene: .
abundance: .
j_gene: TRBJ2-7

CDR3aa: CASSSFGGQETQYF
CDR3nt: TGCGCCAGCAGCTCATTCGGCGGTCAAGAGACCCAGTACTTC
len: 14
v_gene: TRBV5-1
d_gene: .
abundance: .
j_gene: TRBJ2-5

CDR3aa: CASSQQGGGQPQHF
CDR3nt: TGCGCCAGCAGCCAACAGGGAGGAGGGCAGCCCCAGCATTTT
len: 14
v_gene: TRBV5-1
d_gene: .
abundance: .
j_gene: TRBJ1-5

CDR3aa: CASSFQGDRTETQYF
CDR3nt: TGTGCCAGCAGTTTCCAAGGGGACCGTACGGAGACCCAGTACTTC
len: 15
v_gene: TRBV6-6
d_gene: .
abundance: .
j_gene: TRBJ2-5

CDR3aa: CASGLGIGQPQHF
CDR3nt: TGTGCCAGCGGGCTAGGGATAGGACAGCCCCAGCATTTT
len: 13
v_gene: TRBV6-6
d_gene: .
abundance: .
j_gene: TRBJ1-5

CDR3aa: CASSTLAGGADTQYF
CDR3nt: TGCGCCAGCAGCACCCTAGCGGGAGGAGCAGATACGCAGTATTTT
len: 15
v_gene: TRBV5-1
d_gene: TRBD2
abundance: .
j_gene: TRBJ2-3

CDR3aa: CSALSTSGSPDEQFF
CDR3nt: TGCAGCGCACTTTCGACTAGCGGGAGTCCGGATGAGCAGTTCTTC
len: 15
v_gene: TRBV29-1
d_gene: TRBD2
abundance: .
j_gene: TRBJ2-1

CDR3aa: CSVGSYEQFF
CDR3nt: TGCAGCGTTGGGTCGTATGAGCAGTTCTTC
len: 10
v_gene: TRBV29-1
d_gene: .
abundance: few
j_gene: TRBJ2-1

CDR3aa: CASRTSGAYEQYF
CDR3nt: TGTGCCAGCCGGACTAGCGGGGCCTACGAGCAGTACTTC
len: 13
v_gene: TRBV19
d_gene: TRBD2
abundance: .
j_gene: TRBJ2-7

CDR3aa: CASSLHEASGGETQYF
CDR3nt: TGCGCCAGCAGCCTGCATGAGGCTAGCGGAGGAGAGACCCAGTACTTC
len: 16
v_gene: TRBV5-1
d_gene: TRBD2
abundance: .
j_gene: TRBJ2-5

CDR3aa: CASSGDSVSYNEQFF
CDR3nt: TGCGCCAGCAGCGGGGACAGCGTCTCCTACAATGAGCAGTTCTTC
len: 15
v_gene: TRBV5-1
d_gene: TRBD1
abundance: .
j_gene: TRBJ2-1

CDR3aa: CASSDPGSSYNEQFF
CDR3nt: TGTGCCAGCAGTGATCCGGGGAGCTCCTACAATGAGCAGTTCTTC
len: 15
v_gene: TRBV6-1
d_gene: .
abundance: few
j_gene: TRBJ2-1

CDR3aa: CASSLAYSAEQGRNEQFF
CDR3nt: TGTGCCAGCAGCTTAGCCTACTCGGCAGAACAGGGGAGGAATGAGCAGTTCTTC
len: 18
v_gene: TRBV11-3
d_gene: .
abundance: .
j_gene: TRBJ2-1

CDR3aa: CASSLGGRNTEAFF
CDR3nt: TGTGCCAGCAGCTTGGGGGGCCGGAACACTGAAGCTTTCTTT
len: 14
v_gene: TRBV5-6
d_gene: .
abundance: .
j_gene: TRBJ1-1

CDR3aa: CASSQGRGSSYEQYF
CDR3nt: TGCGCCAGCAGCCAGGGGAGAGGTAGCTCCTACGAGCAGTACTTC
len: 15
v_gene: TRBV4-1
d_gene: .
abundance: .
j_gene: TRBJ2-7